This T cell receptor (beta chain) originates from a study of T cell repertoires in cytomegalovirus infection. Study summary: CMV infection plus the matching HLA type was flagged by public TCR beta signatures.

MiXCR, applied by TCRdb to the reads, yields one record per CDR3 protein. The sample contains some 300,000 distinct CDR3 sequences, about a sixth of which appear only once. This clonotype was detected a few times. Its antigen is as yet unknown. Notes on the study in general: CMV-specific TCR beta clonotypes restricted by HLA-C dominated the ex vivo response. Using cumulative public TCR beta family frequency, the authors identified those who carried CMV together with the relevant HLA.

The CDR3 loop spans 13 amino acids. The V gene's germline CDR1 is MDHEN and CDR2 SYDVKM. Trimming left V 3 bases short and J 6 bases short, with 8 bases between. This chain uses TRBV28 with TRBJ1-4, with D unresolved. The sample was PBMCs. The TCR originated in a human donor in good health (CMV status not recorded). Some clones in this sample may be carry-over from other donors' samples. The CDR3 is CASSFWGDEKLFF. The CDR3 bases are TGTGCCAGCAGTTTTTGGGGTGATGAAAAACTGTTTTTT.